One and the same sample provided the 32 T cell receptor beta chains below, sequenced in a study of T cells in Graves' hyperthyroidism and ophthalmopathy. Template material for amplifying TCR beta CDR3 regions consisted of RNA transcripts. Initially, a first-round RT-PCR of the TCR CDR3 employed the HTBI primer set. Each CDR3 protein is one row after TCRdb ran MiXCR on the multiplex PCR reads. This table holds fewer than 650,000 distinct CDR3 sequences, 14% to 15% found once. The sample taken for sequencing was blood. The receptors were gathered from a woman in her thirties or forties with Graves' ophthalmopathy.

The table lists this clonotype with many counts. This chain connects TRBV29-1 to TRBJ1-1, with D possibly matching TRBD1 (5 bases). The germline CDR1 and CDR2 sequences are SQVTM and ANQGSEA. This CDR3 contains 13 residues. Trimming stripped 8 bases from V and 6 bases from J, with 19 bases between. CDR3 loop: CSFESRGLAEAFF. CDR3 nucleotides: TGCAGCTTCGAGAGTAGGGGCCTGGCTGAAGCTTTCTTT.

This clonotype has at least ten counts. This chain links TRBV6-5 with TRBJ1-2, with D possibly matching TRBD1 (5 bases). CDR3 length equals 13 residues. Germline loops: CDR1 MNHEY, CDR2 SVGAGI. Trimming took off 7 bases at V and 2 bases at J, with 11 bases between the two ends. The CDR3 loop reads CASNRQTNYGYTF. The CDR3, as DNA: TGTGCCAGCAACCGACAGACCAACTATGGCTACACCTTC.

This clonotype was found a few times. Mismatch with germline at one junction end may stem from a read error. This chain joins TRBV30 and TRBJ2-1; no reliable D call. This CDR3 is built from 12 residues. Germline values: CDR1 GTSNPN, CDR2 SVGIG (reference sequence). The CDR3 spells CAWSVLSLRQFF. The CDR3 coding sequence is TGCGCCTGGAGTGTACTCTCCCTAAGGCAGTTCTTC.

This clonotype was picked up many times. The chain combines TRBV29-1 with TRBJ2-3; no firm D call. CDR1 is SQVTM, CDR2 ANQGSEA, per germline. This CDR3 comprises 11 residues. The DNA for the CDR3 is TGCACCTATTCACCCACAGATACGCAGTATTTT. Protein: CTYSPTDTQYF.

This clonotype has a handful of counts. J is TRBJ2-2 and V is TRBV24-1; TRBD1 matches at 10 bases. Germline values: CDR1 KGHDR, CDR2 SFDVKD. The CDR3 totals 16 residues. Trimming took 2 bases from V and 5 from J; bases not matched to a gene: 4. CDR3 amino acids: CATSDWGTGVTGELFF. Here the CDR3 DNA reads TGTGCCACCAGTGATTGGGGGACAGGGGTAACCGGGGAGCTGTTTTTT.

This clonotype was seen only a few times. This rearrangement joins TRBV12-3 or TRBV12-4 to TRBJ2-2; D gene uncertain. This CDR3 region has 15 residues. Deletions cut 6 bases from V and 4 bases from J, with 15 bases between. CDR3 amino acids: CASRRATETTGELFF. CDR3 sequence (DNA): TGTGCCAGCAGAAGGGCCACCGAGACCACCGGGGAGCTGTTTTTT.

This chain's CDR3 is CASSIGGRSTEAFF. The CDR3 DNA sequence: TGTGCCAGTAGTATAGGTGGAAGGAGCACTGAAGCTTTCTTT. The chain employs TRBV19 and TRBJ1-1, with unresolved D. The CDR3 sequence is 14 residues long. Germline loops: CDR1 LNHDA, CDR2 SQIVND (reference sequence). Trimming cost V 1 base and J 4 bases, with 10 bases left between them.

V is TRBV7-2 and J is TRBJ2-2, with 7 bases fitting TRBD2. The V gene end was trimmed by 3 bases and the J gene end by 4 bases; junction bases not matched to a gene: 2. CDR1 is SGHTA, CDR2 FQGNSA, per germline. This CDR3 comprises 14 residues. The CDR3 reads CASSFREGTGELFF. In DNA, the CDR3 is TGTGCCAGCAGCTTCAGGGAGGGCACCGGGGAGCTGTTTTTT.

The sample holds a few counts of this clonotype. The gene calls are TRBV20-1 and TRBJ2-7; D remains ambiguous. Between the trimmed V and J ends, which lost 3 bases and 2 bases, there was a span of 11 bases. Germline CDR1 DFQATT, CDR2 SNEGSKA (reference sequence). The CDR3 contains 13 residues. CDR3 in DNA: TGCAGTGCTAGGTCGGCAGAGACCTACGAGCAGTACTTC. This gives the protein CSARSAETYEQYF.

Ten or more counts support this clonotype. J is TRBJ1-1 and V is TRBV7-9, with D perhaps matching TRBD1 (5 bases). The length of the CDR3 is 11 residues. Germline V gene sequence: CDR1 SEHNR, CDR2 FQNEAQ (reference sequence). Trimming took off 4 bases at V and 8 bases at J, with 8 bases between the two ends. The CDR3 loop is CASSSTEEAFF. CDR3 DNA sequence: TGTGCCAGCAGCTCGACAGAGGAAGCTTTCTTT.

The chain couples TRBV7-2 to TRBJ1-6, with D possibly matching TRBD1 (6 bases). CDR1 is SGHTA and CDR2 is FQGNSA in the germline V gene. CDR3 size: 15 residues. V gave up 4 bases and J gave up 14 bases, with 21 bases separating them. The chain's CDR3 is CASSSPPGGGRALHF. Written as DNA, the CDR3 is TGTGCCAGCAGCTCACCCCCCGGGGGGGGCCGGGCCCTCCACTTT.

The chain is built from TRBV12-3 or TRBV12-4 and TRBJ1-5; TRBD1 agrees at 7 bases. Losses at the gene ends were 6 bases for V and 7 bases for J; bases not matched to a gene: 21. The CDR3 spans 18 residues. This CDR3 is CASSLKSTGTVSPQPQHF. The CDR3 bases are TGTGCCAGCAGCCTAAAATCGACAGGGACTGTTTCACCCCAGCCCCAGCATTTT.

CDR3 sequence (DNA): TGTGCCAGTAGTATAGATTTCAGGAGATCCTATGGCTACACCTTC. The encoded protein is CASSIDFRRSYGYTF. The chain recombines TRBV19 with TRBJ1-2; no definite D call. The V gene lost 0 bases and the J gene lost 4 bases, with 12 bases spanning the gap. From germline, CDR1 is LNHDA and CDR2 SQIVND (reference sequence). This CDR3 is 15 amino acids long. Using reference TRBV19 and TRBJ1-2 for the parts outside the CDR3, the full variable domain is DGGITQSPKYLFRKEGQNVTLSCEQNLNHDAMYWYRQDPGQGLRLIYYSQIVNDFQKGDIAEGYSVSREKKESFPLTVTSAQKNPTAFYLCASSIDFRRSYGYTFGSGTRLTVV.

This clonotype was observed a handful of times. This chain links TRBV2 with TRBJ1-6; 9 bases are a match to TRBD1. J gave up 6 bases and V 4 bases, and 7 bases lay outside the gene matches. The CDR3 consists of 16 residues. Germline assignment: CDR1 SNHLY and CDR2 FYNNEI. DNA of the CDR3: TGTGCCAGCAGTGGCGGGACAGGGCGAAGTAATTCACCCCTCCACTTT. Translated, it gives CASSGGTGRSNSPLHF.

This clonotype was counted ten times or more. This chain connects TRBV19 to TRBJ2-2, with 7 bases fitting TRBD2. Losses at the gene ends were 3 bases for V and 3 bases for J; bases not matched to a gene: 7. Germline loops: CDR1 LNHDA, CDR2 SQIVND (reference sequence). There are 16 residues in the CDR3. CDR3 in DNA: TGTGCCAGTAGTATTTTTGCGGGAGATGACACCGGGGAGCTGTTTTTT. Its protein product is CASSIFAGDDTGELFF. Full variable domain (missing parts from reference TRBV19 and TRBJ2-2): DGGITQSPKYLFRKEGQNVTLSCEQNLNHDAMYWYRQDPGQGLRLIYYSQIVNDFQKGDIAEGYSVSREKKESFPLTVTSAQKNPTAFYLCASSIFAGDDTGELFFGEGSRLTVL.

This clonotype showed up just a few times. Written as DNA, the CDR3 is TGTGCCATCAGTGAGGGGACTAGCTTCGGGGAGCTGTTTTTT. Its translation: CAISEGTSFGELFF. The chain carries TRBV10-3 and TRBJ2-2; 9 bases match TRBD2. CDR3 size: 14 residues. Germline loops: CDR1 ENHRY, CDR2 SYGVKD. Trimming took 2 bases from V and 7 from J; bases not matched to a gene: 2.

There are many counts of this clonotype. The rearrangement uses TRBV4-1 and TRBJ2-5; possible D gene TRBD2, 6 bases. V shed 5 bases and J shed 5 bases, with 12 bases lying between them. This CDR3 spans 13 amino acids. CDR1 is MGHRA, CDR2 YSYEKL, per germline. The chain's CDR3 is CASSKGGLETQYF. The CDR3 DNA follows: TGCGCCAGCAGCAAAGGAGGGTTGGAGACCCAGTACTTC.

This clonotype was recorded at least ten times. J is TRBJ2-5 and V is TRBV10-3; a weak D match, TRBD2 (5 bases). The CDR3 spans 13 residues. Trimming left V 10 bases short and J 2 bases short, with 14 bases between. CDR1 and CDR2 (germline): ENHRY, SYGVKD. In DNA form, the CDR3 reads TGTGCCACCCTACCCGGCGGGCAAGAGACCCAGTACTTC. Translation: CATLPGGQETQYF.

This clonotype was counted at least ten times. The chain is built from TRBV7-3 and TRBJ2-3, with TRBD2 as a possible D gene (5 bases). Trimming removed 5 bases at V and 1 base at J, with 10 bases between. Germline V gives CDR1 SGHTA, CDR2 FQGTGA. The CDR3 has 14 residues. In DNA, the CDR3 is TGTGCCAGCAGCCAGGACTGGGGCACAGATACGCAGTATTTT. This translates into CASSQDWGTDTQYF.

This clonotype appeared a few times. The chain joins TRBV7-9 to TRBJ1-1, with 10 bases fitting TRBD1. The CDR3 has 15 residues. The germline CDR1 and CDR2 sequences are SEHNR and FQNEAQ (reference sequence). V shed 5 bases and J 5 bases; nucleotides not matched to a gene: 8. The CDR3 protein is CASSPTGTGVTEAFF. CDR3 coding DNA: TGTGCCAGCAGCCCGACCGGGACAGGGGTTACTGAAGCTTTCTTT. Using reference TRBV7-9 and TRBJ1-1 for the parts outside the CDR3, the full variable domain is DTGVSQNPRHKITKRGQNVTFRCDPISEHNRLYWYRQTLGQGPEFLTYFQNEAQLEKSRLLSDRFSAERPKGSFSTLEIQRTEQGDSAMYLCASSPTGTGVTEAFFGQGTRLTVV.

This clonotype was detected only a few times. V and J are TRBV7-2 and TRBJ2-5; 10 bases agree with TRBD2. Germline assignment: CDR1 SGHTA and CDR2 FQGNSA. J lost 2 bases, V lost 4 bases, and 7 bases had no gene match. The CDR3 consists of 16 residues. This CDR3 is CASSSQLAGMQETQYF. The DNA for the CDR3 is TGTGCCAGCAGCTCTCAACTAGCGGGGATGCAAGAGACCCAGTACTTC. Based on the CDR3 plus reference TRBV7-2 and TRBJ2-5, the full variable domain is GAGVSQSPSNKVTEKGKDVELRCDPISGHTALYWYRQSLGQGLEFLIYFQGNSAPDKSGLPSDRFSAERTGGSVSTLTIQRTQQEDSAVYLCASSSQLAGMQETQYFGPGTRLLVL.

V usage is TRBV11-1 and J usage is TRBJ1-1; D is uncertain. This CDR3 comprises 17 residues. V was cut by 0 bases and J by 0 bases, with 14 bases left in between. From germline, CDR1 is SGHAT and CDR2 FQDESV (reference sequence). The CDR3 bases are TGTGCCAGCAGCTTAGCCGGCCCCAGGATCATGAACACTGAAGCTTTCTTT. Protein sequence: CASSLAGPRIMNTEAFF.

This clonotype was observed at least ten times. This rearrangement joins TRBV12-3 or TRBV12-4 to TRBJ1-5, with TRBD1 identical over 8 bases. With V trimmed by 6 bases and J by 9 bases, 7 bases remained unmatched. The CDR3 totals 13 residues. CDR3 loop: CASRDGTGGPQHF. The CDR3 DNA reads TGTGCCAGCAGAGACGGGACAGGTGGGCCCCAGCATTTT.

This clonotype was seen many times. The chain is built from TRBV20-1 and TRBJ2-7; 7 nucleotides match TRBD2. Trimming took 5 bases from V and 0 from J; bases not matched to a gene: 7. Looked up from germline, CDR1 is DFQATT and CDR2 is SNEGSKA (reference sequence). The CDR3 is 14 amino acids. Here the CDR3 DNA reads TGCAGTGCTGCCTCGGGAGGTTTCTCCTACGAGCAGTACTTC. As protein: CSAASGGFSYEQYF.

This clonotype appeared a few times. This sequence joins TRBV18 and TRBJ2-7; a possible D gene is TRBD2 (6 bases). Germline V gene lookup returns CDR1 KGHSH and CDR2 LQKENI. V lost 3 bases and J 5 bases, leaving 14 bases between the germline ends. This CDR3 comprises 14 residues. The DNA of the CDR3 is TGTGCCAGCTCACCGGCCGGGAGTCTCGACGAGCAGTACTTC. It encodes CASSPAGSLDEQYF.

This clonotype was counted many times. CDR3 in DNA: TGCAGCGTAAGGGTGACTAGCGGGAGTTGGGGGACCCAGTACTTC. It is translated as CSVRVTSGSWGTQYF. The J gene is TRBJ2-5, the V gene TRBV29-1, with 12 bases identical to TRBD2. The V gene end was trimmed by 6 bases and the J gene end by 7 bases; junction bases not matched to a gene: 12. This CDR3 comprises 15 residues. CDR1 is SQVTM and CDR2 is ANQGSEA in the germline V gene.

The J gene is TRBJ2-7, the V gene TRBV11-2, with 14 positions matching TRBD2. CDR3 length: 16 residues. Trimming took 6 bases from V and 5 from J; bases not matched to a gene: 9. The germline gives CDR1 SGHAT, CDR2 FQNNGV. In DNA, the CDR3 is TGTGCCAGCAGGAGCGTGGGACTAGCGGGAGTTCACGAGCAGTACTTC. It encodes CASRSVGLAGVHEQYF.

This clonotype was detected many times. The chain has TRBV28 and TRBJ2-7; 7 bases are a match to TRBD2. Per the germline V gene, CDR1 is MDHEN and CDR2 is SYDVKM. V dropped 4 bases and J dropped 0; count of bases not matched to a gene: 9. The CDR3 has 16 amino acids. Here the CDR3 reads CASSSGTSATSYEQYF. For the CDR3, the DNA is TGTGCCAGCAGTTCGGGTACTAGCGCAACCTCCTACGAGCAGTACTTC.

This clonotype was found many times. The chain joins TRBV25-1 to TRBJ2-2; 10 bases are shared with TRBD1. This CDR3 contains 18 residues. V shed 1 base, J shed 3 bases, and the junction held 8 bases outside the gene matches. CDR1 MGHDK and CDR2 SYGVNS come from the germline V gene. The CDR3 spells CASSEWRQTGGDTGELFF. DNA for the CDR3: TGTGCCAGCAGTGAATGGAGGCAGACAGGGGGCGACACCGGGGAGCTGTTTTTT.

This clonotype was found a few times. One base away lies a much larger clone, so this may be a sequencing read error. This chain uses TRBV10-3 with TRBJ1-5; D call uncertain. V lost 4 bases and J lost 1, with 8 bases in between. The CDR3 has 14 residues. Germline V gene lookup returns CDR1 ENHRY and CDR2 SYGVKD. CDR3: CAISGRPSNQPQHF. The CDR3 DNA reads TGTGCCATCAGTGGCAGGCCCAGCAATCAGCCCCAGCATTTT.

The chain recombines TRBV7-8 with TRBJ2-5; 9 bases map to TRBD1. V trimming: 1 base; J trimming: 4 bases; junction bases outside the gene matches: 7. This CDR3 has 16 residues. Germline lookup yields CDR1 SGHVS and CDR2 FQNEAQ. CDR3 amino acids: CASSLVQGAQGETQYF. In DNA form, the CDR3 reads TGTGCCAGCAGCTTAGTACAGGGGGCGCAGGGAGAGACCCAGTACTTC. Drawing the rest from reference TRBV7-8 and TRBJ2-5, the complete variable domain is GAGVSQSPRYKVAKRGQDVALRCDPISGHVSLFWYQQALGQGPEFLTYFQNEAQLDKSGLPSDRFFAERPEGSVSTLKIQRTQQEDSAVYLCASSLVQGAQGETQYFGPGTRLLVL.

This clonotype came up a few times. One end of the junction is discordant with germline, which a read error may explain. The V and J genes are TRBV11-2 and TRBJ2-7; no clear D. CDR3 length: 12 amino acids. The germline gives CDR1 SGHAT, CDR2 FQNNGV. For the CDR3, the DNA is TGTGCCAACAGCCTCCGTACCTACGAGCAGTACTTC. It codes for CANSLRTYEQYF.